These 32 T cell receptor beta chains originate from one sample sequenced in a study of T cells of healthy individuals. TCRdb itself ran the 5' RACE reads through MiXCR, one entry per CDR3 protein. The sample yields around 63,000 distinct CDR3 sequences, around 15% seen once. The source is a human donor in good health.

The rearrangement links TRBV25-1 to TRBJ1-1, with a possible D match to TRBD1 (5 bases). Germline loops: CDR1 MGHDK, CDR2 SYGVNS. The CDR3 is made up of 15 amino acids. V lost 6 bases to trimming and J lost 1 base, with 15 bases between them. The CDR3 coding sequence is TGTGCCAGCAGCTTAGCTAAGGGGCCGAACACTGAAGCTTTCTTT. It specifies CASSLAKGPNTEAFF. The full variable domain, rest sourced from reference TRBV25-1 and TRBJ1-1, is EADIYQTPRYLVIGTGKKITLECSQTMGHDKMYWYQQDPGMELHLIHYSYGVNSTEKGDLSSESTVSRIRTEHFPLTLESARPSHTSQYLCASSLAKGPNTEAFFGQGTRLTVV.

This CDR3 is CASSQGQTLNQPQHF. DNA of the CDR3: TGTGCCAGCAGCCAAGGACAGACCCTGAATCAGCCCCAGCATTTT. This chain uses TRBV3-1 with TRBJ1-5; a weak D match, TRBD1 (5 bases). CDR1 and CDR2 (germline): LGHDT, YNNKEL (reference sequence). Trimming removed 1 base at V and 4 bases at J, with 11 bases between. CDR3 length equals 15 residues.

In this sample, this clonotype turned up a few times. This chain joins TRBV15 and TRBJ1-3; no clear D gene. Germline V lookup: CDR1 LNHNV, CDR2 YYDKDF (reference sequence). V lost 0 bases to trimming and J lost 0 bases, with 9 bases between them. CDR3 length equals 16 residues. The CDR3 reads CATSRDRADSGNTIYF. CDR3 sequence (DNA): TGTGCCACCAGCAGAGATCGGGCAGACTCTGGAAACACCATATATTTT.

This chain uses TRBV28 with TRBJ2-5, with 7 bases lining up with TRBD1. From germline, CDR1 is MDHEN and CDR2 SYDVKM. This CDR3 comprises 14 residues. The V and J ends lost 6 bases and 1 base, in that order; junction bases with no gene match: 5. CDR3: CASRTTGIQETQYF. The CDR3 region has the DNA TGTGCCAGCAGAACGACAGGGATCCAAGAGACCCAGTACTTC.

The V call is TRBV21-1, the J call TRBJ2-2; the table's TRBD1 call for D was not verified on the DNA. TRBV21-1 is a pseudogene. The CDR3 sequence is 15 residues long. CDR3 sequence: CASSLGQGGAGELFF. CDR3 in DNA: TGTGCCAGCAGCCTTGGACAGGGGGGCGCCGGGGAGCTGTTTTTT.

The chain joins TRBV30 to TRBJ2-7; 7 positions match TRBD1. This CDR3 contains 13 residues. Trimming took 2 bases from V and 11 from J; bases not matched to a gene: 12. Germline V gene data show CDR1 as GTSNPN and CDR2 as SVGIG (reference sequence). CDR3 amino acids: CAWSLRQGSVEYF. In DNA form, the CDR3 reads TGTGCCTGGAGTTTGAGACAGGGTAGTGTGGAGTACTTC.

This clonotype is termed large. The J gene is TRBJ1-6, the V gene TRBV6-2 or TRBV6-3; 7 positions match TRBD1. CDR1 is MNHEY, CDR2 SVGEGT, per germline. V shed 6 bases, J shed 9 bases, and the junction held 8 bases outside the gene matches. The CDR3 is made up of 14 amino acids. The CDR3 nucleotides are TGTGCCAGCAGCTCAACTTCAGGGGGTTCACCCCTCCACTTT. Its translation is CASSSTSGGSPLHF.

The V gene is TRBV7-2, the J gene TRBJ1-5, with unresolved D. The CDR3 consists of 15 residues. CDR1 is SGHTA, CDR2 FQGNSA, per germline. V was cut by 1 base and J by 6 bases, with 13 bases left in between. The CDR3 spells CASSLGGESGQPQHF. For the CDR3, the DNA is TGTGCCAGCAGCTTAGGGGGTGAGAGTGGTCAGCCCCAGCATTTT. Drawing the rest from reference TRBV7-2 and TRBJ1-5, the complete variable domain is GAGVSQSPSNKVTEKGKDVELRCDPISGHTALYWYRQSLGQGLEFLIYFQGNSAPDKSGLPSDRFSAERTGGSVSTLTIQRTQQEDSAVYLCASSLGGESGQPQHFGDGTRLSIL.

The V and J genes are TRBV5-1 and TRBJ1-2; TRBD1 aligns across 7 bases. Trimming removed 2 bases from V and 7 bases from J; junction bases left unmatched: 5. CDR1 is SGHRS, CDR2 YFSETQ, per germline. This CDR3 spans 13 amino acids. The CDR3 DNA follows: TGCGCCAGCAGCTTTGACAGGGCAAGTGGCTACACCTTC. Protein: CASSFDRASGYTF.

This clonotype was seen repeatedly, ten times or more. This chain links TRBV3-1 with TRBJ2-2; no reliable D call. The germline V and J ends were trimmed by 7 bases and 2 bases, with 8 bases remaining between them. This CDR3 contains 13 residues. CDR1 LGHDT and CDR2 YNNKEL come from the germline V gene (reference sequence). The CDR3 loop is CASKLFNTGELFF. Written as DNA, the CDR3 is TGTGCCAGCAAGCTGTTTAACACCGGGGAGCTGTTTTTT.

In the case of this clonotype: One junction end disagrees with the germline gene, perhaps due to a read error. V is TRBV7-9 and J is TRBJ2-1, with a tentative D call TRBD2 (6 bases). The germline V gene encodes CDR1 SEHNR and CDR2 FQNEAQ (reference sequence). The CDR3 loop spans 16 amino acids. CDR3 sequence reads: CASSPNAASAGNEQFF. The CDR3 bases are TGCGCCAGCAGCCCCAACGCGGCTAGCGCCGGCAATGAGCAGTTCTTC.

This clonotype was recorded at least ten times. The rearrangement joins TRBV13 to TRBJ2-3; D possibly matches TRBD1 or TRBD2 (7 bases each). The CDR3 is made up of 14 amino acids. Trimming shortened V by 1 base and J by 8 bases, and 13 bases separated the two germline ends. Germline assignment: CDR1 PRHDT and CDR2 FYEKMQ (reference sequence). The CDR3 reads CASSLAGGGATQYF. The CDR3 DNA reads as TGTGCCAGCAGCTTAGCAGGGGGAGGGGCTACGCAGTATTTT.

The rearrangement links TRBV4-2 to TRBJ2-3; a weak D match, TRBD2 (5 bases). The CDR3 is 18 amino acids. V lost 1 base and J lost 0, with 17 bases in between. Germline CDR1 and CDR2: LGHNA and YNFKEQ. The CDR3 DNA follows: TGTGCCAGCAGCCAAGCGTCGGGAAGCACTACTAGCACAGATACGCAGTATTTT. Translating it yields CASSQASGSTTSTDTQYF.

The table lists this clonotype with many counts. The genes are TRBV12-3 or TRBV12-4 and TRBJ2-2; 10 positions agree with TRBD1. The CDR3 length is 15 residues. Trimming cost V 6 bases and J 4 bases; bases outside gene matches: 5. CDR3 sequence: CASSRQGAGTGELFF. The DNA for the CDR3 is TGTGCCAGCAGCAGACAGGGGGCGGGCACCGGGGAGCTGTTTTTT.

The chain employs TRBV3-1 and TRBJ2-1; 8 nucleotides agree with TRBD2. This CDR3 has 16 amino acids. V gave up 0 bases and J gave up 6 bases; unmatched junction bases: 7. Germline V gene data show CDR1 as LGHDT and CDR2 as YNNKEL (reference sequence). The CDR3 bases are TGTGCCAGCAGCCAAGAGTGGACTAGCTCGTTCAATGAGCAGTTCTTC. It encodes CASSQEWTSSFNEQFF.

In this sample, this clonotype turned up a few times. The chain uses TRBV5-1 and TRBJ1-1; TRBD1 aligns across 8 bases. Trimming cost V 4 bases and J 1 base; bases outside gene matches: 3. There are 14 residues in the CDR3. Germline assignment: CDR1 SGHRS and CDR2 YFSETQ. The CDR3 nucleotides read TGCGCCAGCAGCATGGGACAGGCGAACACTGAAGCTTTCTTT. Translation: CASSMGQANTEAFF.

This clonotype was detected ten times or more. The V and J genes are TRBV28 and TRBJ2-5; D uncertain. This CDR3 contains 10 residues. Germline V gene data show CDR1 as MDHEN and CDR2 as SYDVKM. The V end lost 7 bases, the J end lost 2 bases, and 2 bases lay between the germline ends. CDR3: CASMQETQYF. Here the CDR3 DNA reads TGTGCCAGCATGCAAGAGACCCAGTACTTC. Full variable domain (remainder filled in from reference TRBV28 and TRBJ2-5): DVKVTQSSRYLVKRTGEKVFLECVQDMDHENMFWYRQDPGLGLRLIYFSYDVKMKEKGDIPEGYSVSREKKERFSLILESASTNQTSMYLCASMQETQYFGPGTRLLVL.

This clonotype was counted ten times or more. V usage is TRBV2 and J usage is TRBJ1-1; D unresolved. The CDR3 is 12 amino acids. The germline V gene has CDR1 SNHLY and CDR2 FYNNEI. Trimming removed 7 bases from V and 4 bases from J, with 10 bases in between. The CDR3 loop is CASIQLGTEAFF. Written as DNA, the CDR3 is TGTGCCAGCATTCAGCTGGGCACTGAAGCTTTCTTT.

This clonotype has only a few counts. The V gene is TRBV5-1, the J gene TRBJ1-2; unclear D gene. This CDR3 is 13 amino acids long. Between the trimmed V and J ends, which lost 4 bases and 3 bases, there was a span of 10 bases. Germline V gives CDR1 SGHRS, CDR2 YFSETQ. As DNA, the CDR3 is TGCGCCAGCAGCCTGGATACGGACTATGGCTACACCTTC. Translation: CASSLDTDYGYTF.

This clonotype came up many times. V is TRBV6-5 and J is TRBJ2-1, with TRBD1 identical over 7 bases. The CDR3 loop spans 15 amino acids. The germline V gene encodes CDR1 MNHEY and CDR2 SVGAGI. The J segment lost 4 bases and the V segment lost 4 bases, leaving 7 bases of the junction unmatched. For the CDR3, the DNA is TGTGCCAGCAGTTCTTGGTACAGGGGATACAATGAGCAGTTCTTC. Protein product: CASSSWYRGYNEQFF.

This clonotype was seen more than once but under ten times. The CDR3 DNA reads as TGCGCCAGCAGCCAAGTCAAGGCCAACACCGGGGAGCTGTTTTTT. Translated: CASSQVKANTGELFF. The chain links TRBV4-1 to TRBJ2-2; D is uncertain. V lost 1 base and J lost 2, with 8 bases in between. Germline V gene lookup returns CDR1 MGHRA and CDR2 YSYEKL. This CDR3 region has 15 residues.

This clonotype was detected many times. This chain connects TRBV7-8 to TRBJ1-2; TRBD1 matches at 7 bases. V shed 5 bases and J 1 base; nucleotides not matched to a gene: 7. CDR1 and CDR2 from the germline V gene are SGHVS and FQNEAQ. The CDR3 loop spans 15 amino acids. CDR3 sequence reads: CASSPDRVRNYGYTF. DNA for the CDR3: TGTGCCAGCAGCCCAGACAGGGTTCGTAACTATGGCTACACCTTC. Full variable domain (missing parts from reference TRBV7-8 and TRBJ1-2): GAGVSQSPRYKVAKRGQDVALRCDPISGHVSLFWYQQALGQGPEFLTYFQNEAQLDKSGLPSDRFFAERPEGSVSTLKIQRTQQEDSAVYLCASSPDRVRNYGYTFGSGTRLTVV.

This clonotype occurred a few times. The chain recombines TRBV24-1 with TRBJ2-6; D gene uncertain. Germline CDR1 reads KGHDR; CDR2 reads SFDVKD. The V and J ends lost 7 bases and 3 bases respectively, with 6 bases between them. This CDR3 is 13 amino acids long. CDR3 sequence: CATRGIGANVLTF. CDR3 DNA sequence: TGTGCCACCAGGGGTATTGGGGCCAACGTCCTGACTTTC.

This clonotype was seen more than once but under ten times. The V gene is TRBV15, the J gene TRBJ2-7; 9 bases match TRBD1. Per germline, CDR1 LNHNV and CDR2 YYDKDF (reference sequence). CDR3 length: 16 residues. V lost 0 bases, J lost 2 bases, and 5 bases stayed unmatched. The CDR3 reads CATSRDPGQGAYEQYF. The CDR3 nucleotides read TGTGCCACCAGCAGAGACCCGGGACAGGGTGCCTACGAGCAGTACTTC. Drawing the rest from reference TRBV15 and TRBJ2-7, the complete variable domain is DAMVIQNPRYQVTQFGKPVTLSCSQTLNHNVMYWYQQKSSQAPKLLFHYYDKDFNNEADTPDNFQSRRPNTSFCFLDIRSPGLGDTAMYLCATSRDPGQGAYEQYFGPGTRLTVT.

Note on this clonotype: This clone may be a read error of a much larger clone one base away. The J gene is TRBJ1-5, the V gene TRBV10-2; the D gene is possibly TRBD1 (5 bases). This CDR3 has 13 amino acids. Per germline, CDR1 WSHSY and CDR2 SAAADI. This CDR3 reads CANSVGGTRAQHF. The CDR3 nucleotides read TGCGCCAACAGTGTCGGGGGGACTAGGGCCCAGCATTTT.

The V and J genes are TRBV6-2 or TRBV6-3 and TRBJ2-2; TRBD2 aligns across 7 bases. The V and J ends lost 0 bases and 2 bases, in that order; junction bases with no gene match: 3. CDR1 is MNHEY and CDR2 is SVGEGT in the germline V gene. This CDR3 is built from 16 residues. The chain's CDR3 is CASSYSQRGNTGELFF. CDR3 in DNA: TGTGCCAGCAGTTACTCCCAGCGGGGCAACACCGGGGAGCTGTTTTTT.

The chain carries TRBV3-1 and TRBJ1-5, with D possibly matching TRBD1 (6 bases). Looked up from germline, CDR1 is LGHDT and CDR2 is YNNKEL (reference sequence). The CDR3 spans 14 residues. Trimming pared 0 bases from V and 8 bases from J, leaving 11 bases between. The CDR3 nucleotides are TGTGCCAGCAGCCAAGAGACAGGAGCTAAGCCCCAGCATTTT. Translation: CASSQETGAKPQHF.

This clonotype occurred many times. In DNA form, the CDR3 reads TGTGCCAGCAGTTTTTCCGGGGCGGGACAGGGGCCCCTGGATACTGAAGCTTTCTTT. It translates to CASSFSGAGQGPLDTEAFF. The V gene is TRBV28, the J gene TRBJ1-1; 10 bases align to TRBD1. V shed 3 bases, J shed 5 bases, and the junction held 18 bases outside the gene matches. Germline lookup yields CDR1 MDHEN and CDR2 SYDVKM. There are 19 residues in the CDR3.

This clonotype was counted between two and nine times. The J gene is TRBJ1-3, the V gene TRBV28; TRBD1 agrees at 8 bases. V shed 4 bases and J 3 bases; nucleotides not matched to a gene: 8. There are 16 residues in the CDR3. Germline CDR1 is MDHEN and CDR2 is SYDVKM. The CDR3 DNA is TGTGCCAGCAGTTGGACAGGGCGAAGTGTTGGAAACACCATATATTTT. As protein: CASSWTGRSVGNTIYF.

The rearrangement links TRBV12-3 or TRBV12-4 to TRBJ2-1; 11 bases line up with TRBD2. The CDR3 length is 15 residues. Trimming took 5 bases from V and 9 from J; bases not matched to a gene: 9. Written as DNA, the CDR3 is TGTGCCAGCAGTCATAGCGGGAGGGCCGTCGGTGAGCAGTTCTTC. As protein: CASSHSGRAVGEQFF.

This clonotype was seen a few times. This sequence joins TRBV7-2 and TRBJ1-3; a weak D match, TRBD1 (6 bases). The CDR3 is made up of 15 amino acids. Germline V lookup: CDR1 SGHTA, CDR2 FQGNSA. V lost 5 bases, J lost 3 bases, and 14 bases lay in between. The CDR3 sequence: CASSPGGAGGNTIYF. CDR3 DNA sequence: TGTGCCAGCAGCCCGGGGGGGGCAGGTGGAAACACCATATATTTT.

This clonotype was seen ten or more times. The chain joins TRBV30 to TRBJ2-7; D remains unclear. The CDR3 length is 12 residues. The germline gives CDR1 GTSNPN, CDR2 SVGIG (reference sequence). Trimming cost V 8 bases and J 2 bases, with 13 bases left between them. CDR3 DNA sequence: TGTGCCGGCCGCGGTAGCACCTACGAGCAGTACTTC. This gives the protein CAGRGSTYEQYF.